A single sample gave rise to the 16 T cell receptor beta chains below, sequenced in a study of T cells in Graves' hyperthyroidism and ophthalmopathy. Researchers amplified the TCR beta CDR3 regions from RNA transcripts. Carried out on the TCR CDR3, a first-round RT-PCR used the HTBI primer set. TCRdb independently ran MiXCR on the multiplex PCR reads; one entry per CDR3 protein. The data hold some 420,000 distinct CDR3 sequences, with approximately 15% observed a single time. The sequenced material came from blood. The receptors stem from a woman aged 18-29 years with Graves' hyperthyroidism.

Concerning this clonotype: Being one base from a much bigger clone, this may be a read error. The rearrangement joins TRBV20-1 to TRBJ2-1, with a weak D call TRBD2 (7 bases). CDR1 and CDR2 from the germline V gene are DFQATT and SNEGSKA (reference sequence). V lost 1 base, J lost 7 bases, and 20 bases lay in between. The CDR3 loop spans 16 amino acids. This CDR3 is CSARGRGEGLRNEQFF. CDR3 in DNA: TGCAGTGCTAGAGGTAGGGGGGAGGGCCTGAGGAATGAGCAGTTCTTC.

This clonotype was seen many times. The rearrangement uses TRBV10-3 and TRBJ2-7, with a weak D call TRBD1 (7 bases). The CDR3 consists of 12 residues. Trimming removed 10 bases from V and 5 bases from J, with 15 bases in between. CDR1 ENHRY and CDR2 SYGVKD come from the germline V gene. CDR3: CATNRGLDEQYF. The CDR3 region has the DNA TGTGCCACCAACAGGGGACTGGACGAGCAGTACTTC.

Many counts were recorded for this clonotype. The chain uses TRBV7-3 and TRBJ2-2; TRBD1 or TRBD2 may be the D gene (5 bases each). Trimming left V 1 base short and J 7 bases short, with 7 bases between. The germline V gene has CDR1 SGHTA and CDR2 FQGTGA. The CDR3 totals 13 residues. CDR3 sequence reads: CASSLMGVGELFF. CDR3 in DNA: TGTGCCAGCAGCTTAATGGGGGTCGGGGAGCTGTTTTTT.

This clonotype was observed a handful of times. The chain links TRBV18 to TRBJ2-7; TRBD2 agrees at 11 bases. The CDR3 extends over 16 amino acids. CDR1 and CDR2 from the germline V gene are KGHSH and LQKENI. Unmatched junction bases numbered 5, after V lost 2 bases and J lost 2 bases. As DNA, the CDR3 is TGTGCCAGCTCACCAGACCTAGCGGGAGGTACCTACGAGCAGTACTTC. Encoded protein: CASSPDLAGGTYEQYF.

J is TRBJ2-1 and V is TRBV20-1, with 7 bases that match TRBD2. V was clipped by 5 bases and J by 3 bases; unmatched bases: 19. Per the germline V gene, CDR1 is DFQATT and CDR2 is SNEGSKA (reference sequence). The CDR3 length is 18 residues. CDR3 DNA sequence: TGCAGTGCTGGGGGGGGAATACTACACGCCATGAACTACAATGAGCAGTTCTTC. Translation: CSAGGGILHAMNYNEQFF.

This clonotype came up a few times. The J gene is TRBJ2-2, the V gene TRBV15; 7 nucleotides agree with TRBD1. Per germline, CDR1 LNHNV and CDR2 YYDKDF (reference sequence). This CDR3 has 16 amino acids. V dropped 3 bases and J dropped 3; count of bases not matched to a gene: 7. Written as DNA, the CDR3 is TGTGCCACCAGCAGGGAACAGGGGCGGCACACCGGGGAGCTGTTTTTT. It yields the protein CATSREQGRHTGELFF.

The gene calls are TRBV29-1 and TRBJ2-5; a possible D gene is TRBD1 (6 bases). V was clipped by 7 bases and J by 1 base, with 13 bases between them. CDR1 SQVTM and CDR2 ANQGSEA come from the germline V gene. The CDR3 covers 13 residues. In DNA form, the CDR3 reads TGCAGCGCCGCAACAGGGTCCCAAGAGACCCAGTACTTC. This codes for CSAATGSQETQYF.

For this clonotype: A single base separates this from a much larger clone, so it may be a read error. The chain links TRBV20-1 to TRBJ2-1; TRBD1 or TRBD2 may be the D gene (6 bases each). The CDR3 is made up of 16 amino acids. Germline loops: CDR1 DFQATT, CDR2 SNEGSKA (reference sequence). The CDR3 loop is CSAKSGGGWVYSEQFF. The CDR3 nucleotides are TGCAGTGCAAAGAGCGGAGGGGGATGGGTATACAGTGAGCAGTTCTTC.

In this sample, this clonotype turned up many times. This chain uses TRBV10-2 with TRBJ2-1; 11 bases are a match to TRBD2. The CDR3 is made up of 16 amino acids. From germline, CDR1 is WSHSY and CDR2 SAAADI. V shed 6 bases, J shed 4 bases, and the junction held 8 bases outside the gene matches. The CDR3, as DNA: TGCGCCAGCAGCCTACTAGCGGGAGAACGTTACAATGAGCAGTTCTTC. Translated: CASSLLAGERYNEQFF.

The V gene is TRBV19, the J gene TRBJ2-2; TRBD2 matches at 8 bases. The V gene's germline CDR1 is LNHDA and CDR2 SQIVND (reference sequence). The CDR3 extends over 14 amino acids. V shed 11 bases, J shed 7 bases, and the junction held 12 bases outside the gene matches. Here the CDR3 DNA reads TGTGCCGGCGGGGGGATTGCTGGTGGCGGGGAGCTGTTTTTT. Its translation is CAGGGIAGGGELFF. Supplemented by reference TRBV19 and TRBJ2-2, the full variable domain reads DGGITQSPKYLFRKEGQNVTLSCEQNLNHDAMYWYRQDPGQGLRLIYYSQIVNDFQKGDIAEGYSVSREKKESFPLTVTSAQKNPTAFYLCAGGGIAGGGELFFGEGSRLTVL.

This clonotype was picked up many times. V usage is TRBV14 and J usage is TRBJ1-5; 7 nucleotides match TRBD1. The J segment lost 4 bases and the V segment lost 4 bases, leaving 7 bases of the junction unmatched. CDR3 length: 15 residues. In germline, CDR1 is SGHDN, CDR2 FVKESK. The CDR3 sequence is CASSPTGVPNQPQHF. The CDR3 DNA reads as TGTGCCAGCAGCCCCACAGGGGTCCCGAATCAGCCCCAGCATTTT.

The CDR3 here is CASRPGTGATNEKLFF. The CDR3 DNA reads TGTGCCAGCAGGCCCGGGACAGGGGCAACTAATGAAAAACTGTTTTTT. The gene calls are TRBV12-3 or TRBV12-4 and TRBJ1-4, with 10 bases that match TRBD1. After removal of 6 bases from V and 0 bases from J, the junction contained 4 bases not matched to a gene. CDR3 length: 16 amino acids.

This clonotype showed up just a few times. A read error may explain this, as a much larger clone is one base away. CDR3 in amino acids: CASRTGLPYNEQFF. CDR3 sequence (DNA): TGTGCCAGCAGAACAGGGCTCCCGTACAATGAGCAGTTCTTC. This chain connects TRBV12-3 or TRBV12-4 to TRBJ2-1, with TRBD1 as a possible D gene (6 bases). Trimming cost V 6 bases and J 4 bases, with 13 bases left between them. This CDR3 region has 14 residues.

The V and J genes are TRBV27 and TRBJ1-2; possibly TRBD1 for D (6 bases). Trimming removed 3 bases from V and 4 bases from J, with 18 bases in between. The CDR3 has 16 residues. Germline CDR1 is MNHEY and CDR2 is SMNVEV (reference sequence). CDR3 nucleotide sequence: TGTGCCAGCAGTTTCAATTTACAGGGAATAATCTATGGCTACACCTTC. Its protein is CASSFNLQGIIYGYTF.

This clonotype came up many times. The rearrangement uses TRBV20-1 and TRBJ1-5; no reliable D call. The CDR3 is 15 amino acids. Germline V gene lookup returns CDR1 DFQATT and CDR2 SNEGSKA (reference sequence). V was shortened by 3 bases and J by 2 bases, with 14 bases between the two germline ends. The CDR3 protein is CSASGRWAGNQPQHF. DNA for the CDR3: TGCAGTGCTAGTGGGAGATGGGCCGGCAATCAGCCCCAGCATTTT.

This clonotype occurred a few times. The chain uses TRBV28 and TRBJ2-7; D uncertain. Trimming took 5 bases from V and 2 from J, leaving 10 bases between them. The germline CDR1 and CDR2 sequences are MDHEN and SYDVKM. This CDR3 region has 13 residues. As DNA, the CDR3 is TGTGCCAGCAGTGGAGTAACAGCCTACGAGCAGTACTTC. It is translated as CASSGVTAYEQYF.